This passage covers 11 T cell receptor beta chains from one sample sequenced in a study of T cell responses to AZD1222 COVID-19 vaccine. Method: immunoSEQ multiplex PCR; TCRdb's copy keeps in-frame clones and lacks some. The sample holds more than 95,000 clones, around 86% seen once. Source: peripheral blood, taken 28 days after the second dose of the MenACWY control vaccine. The receptors come from an adult who received the MenACWY meningococcal vaccine as a control.

The V and J genes are TRBV18 and TRBJ1-2; D gene unclear. Germline V gene lookup returns CDR1 KGHSH and CDR2 LQKENI. The CDR3 consists of 13 residues. Trimming removed 5 bases from V and 3 bases from J, with 10 bases in between. The CDR3 region is CASSLDGYYGYTF. The CDR3 DNA sequence: TGTGCCAGCTCATTGGACGGATACTATGGCTACACCTTC.

This clone was counted a single time. This chain joins TRBV5-6 and TRBJ2-7, with 8 positions matching TRBD1. V shed 3 bases and J 2 bases; nucleotides not matched to a gene: 4. The CDR3 runs 14 residues. CDR1 and CDR2 from the germline V gene are SGHDT and YYEEEE. CDR3 DNA: TGTGCCAGCAGCTCGGGGACAGGAGCCTACGAGCAGTACTTC. Amino acids: CASSSGTGAYEQYF.

The gene calls are TRBV28 and TRBJ1-2; D gene uncertain. This CDR3 has 13 residues. Germline V gives CDR1 MDHEN, CDR2 SYDVKM. V lost 7 bases, J lost 4 bases, and 13 bases lay in between. CDR3 bases: TGTGCCAGCACCCAAGGACTGATCTATGGCTACACCTTC. Translating it yields CASTQGLIYGYTF.

The rearrangement joins TRBV18 to TRBJ1-4; TRBD1 might be the D (5 bases). From germline, CDR1 is KGHSH and CDR2 LQKENI. V was clipped by 6 bases and J by 3 bases, with 14 bases between them. The CDR3 sequence is 15 residues long. The CDR3 DNA sequence: TGTGCCAGCTCCCTCAGGGACGCTGCTAATGAAAAACTGTTTTTT. Its translation is CASSLRDAANEKLFF. The full variable domain, its missing parts supplied by reference TRBV18 and TRBJ1-4, is NAGVMQNPRHLVRRRGQEARLRCSPMKGHSHVYWYRQLPEEGLKFMVYLQKENIIDESGMPKERFSAEFPKEGPSILRIQQVVRGDSAAYFCASSLRDAANEKLFFGSGTQLSVL.

This clone was seen once. CDR3 loop: CASSLGGLWEGQYF. CDR3 coding DNA: TGTGCCAGCAGCTTGGGGGGCTTGTGGGAGGGGCAGTACTTC. The chain uses TRBV5-6 and TRBJ2-7, with 7 nucleotides matching TRBD2. The CDR3 runs to 14 residues. The V gene end was trimmed by 0 bases and the J gene end by 9 bases; junction bases not matched to a gene: 9. Germline values: CDR1 SGHDT, CDR2 YYEEEE.

The chain joins TRBV29-1 to TRBJ1-2; TRBD1 aligns across 10 bases. Germline V gene lookup returns CDR1 SQVTM and CDR2 ANQGSEA. The V gene end was trimmed by 0 bases and the J gene end by 7 bases; junction bases not matched to a gene: 8. The CDR3 is 15 amino acids. This CDR3 is CSVEDPTGGWGGYTF. Here the CDR3 DNA reads TGCAGCGTTGAAGACCCGACAGGGGGCTGGGGTGGCTACACCTTC.

The V and J genes are TRBV7-2 and TRBJ2-7, with 9 positions matching TRBD1. V lost 0 bases to trimming and J lost 4 bases; unmatched junction nucleotides: 4. The germline gives CDR1 SGHTA, CDR2 FQGNSA. This CDR3 has 15 amino acids. For the CDR3, the DNA is TGTGCCAGCAGCTTAGCCGGGACAGGGCAATACGAGCAGTACTTC. Residues: CASSLAGTGQYEQYF.

V gene TRBV5-1 combines with J gene TRBJ2-7; 12 bases are a match to TRBD2. Per germline, CDR1 SGHRS and CDR2 YFSETQ. The trim removed 3 bases at V and 0 bases at J, leaving 4 bases unmatched. The CDR3 runs to 16 residues. This CDR3 reads CASSSSTSGSSYEQYF. DNA for the CDR3: TGCGCCAGCAGCTCCTCGACTAGCGGGAGCTCCTACGAGCAGTACTTC.

This sequence joins TRBV6-1 and TRBJ2-3, with D perhaps TRBD2 (5 bases). This CDR3 is 15 amino acids long. V was clipped by 1 base and J by 6 bases, with 14 bases between them. The germline V gene has CDR1 MNHNS and CDR2 SASEGT. For the CDR3, the DNA is TGTGCCAGCAGTGAAGTCTCAGTCAGAGGGGATACGCAGTATTTT. It encodes CASSEVSVRGDTQYF.

In this sample, this clone turned up a few times. This chain uses TRBV6-1 with TRBJ1-5; TRBD1 is a possible D gene (5 bases). The germline gives CDR1 MNHNS, CDR2 SASEGT. The CDR3 consists of 14 residues. V was pared by 3 bases and J by 0 bases, with 6 bases between. In nucleotides, the CDR3 is TGTGCCAGCAGTGACAGGGTTAGCAATCAGCCCCAGCATTTT. Protein product: CASSDRVSNQPQHF.

V and J are TRBV5-6 and TRBJ2-7; 14 bases agree with TRBD2. CDR3 size: 16 residues. Trimming took 1 base from V and 2 from J; bases not matched to a gene: 2. The germline CDR1 and CDR2 sequences are SGHDT and YYEEEE. This chain's CDR3 is CASSLRLAGGTYEQYF. DNA for the CDR3: TGTGCCAGCAGCTTGCGACTAGCGGGGGGGACCTACGAGCAGTACTTC.